This TCR beta chain was found in a study of beta chain features in type 1 diabetes (dated by TCRdb to the late 2010s). Notes on the research overall: Patients and healthy donors did not differ in mean age, gender distribution, total cell number or subset yield. A total of around 110,000,000 sorted cells were examined across all samples, and RNA yield correlated strongly with the number of cells per subset. In the study, TCRB repertoires of sorted circulating CD4+ T cell subsets from recently diagnosed type 1 diabetes patients were compared with those of matched healthy donors. Regulatory and stem cell-like memory subsets were obtained from only 8 patients and about eight healthy donors, while naive and central memory subsets were obtained from all 28 donors. On the study overall, not on this receptor specifically: Because small numbers of individuals were included in the HLA sub-analyses, any influence of HLA type on TCRB rearrangement was left unresolved. PCR may preferentially amplify shorter templates, but because patient and control samples were amplified and corrected together, any resulting skew would affect both groups equally. Patients with type 1 diabetes made fewer insertions and deleted more nucleotides at VDJ recombination sites, implying thymic rearrangement abnormalities. Because cDNA was sequenced instead of genomic DNA, activated cells with high expression could be over-represented, although the groups did not differ in activation or CD3 levels. Naive, central memory and regulatory TCRB repertoires appeared to be more similar among patients than among healthy donors. Type 1 diabetes patients showed a moderate but significant shortening of TCRB CDR3 length in all four CD4+ subsets.

Details on this clone: The target of this receptor is not known. No base quality information exists; no much larger clone differs at one position.

Ends trimmed: V by 0 bases, J by 2 bases; bases unmatched to a gene: 4. CDR1 and CDR2, looked up from the germline V gene, are ENHRY and SYGVKD. Measured from the cysteine to the phenylalanine, the CDR3 is 16 residues long. Only the CDR3 DNA stays, 48 bases, in frame from base 1. All of the isolated RNA was reverse transcribed with the High Capacity cDNA Reverse Transcription Kit, so expressed TCRB transcripts were sequenced. Naive, central memory and regulatory T cell samples underwent deep immunoSEQ sequencing, averaging roughly 3.3 million total reads per sample. Sorted cells were lysed in RLT buffer, and RNA was extracted using DNase-treated RNeasy Micro or Mini kits according to cell number. To prevent cross-contamination, each cell subset was processed individually, whereas patient and healthy donor samples were processed jointly. The immunoSEQ multiplex PCR was used to amplify TCRB sequences from cDNA, generating 87-bp fragments that spanned the CDR3 region. Sequencing of the amplicons was done on the Illumina HiSeq platform. In the original analysis: PCR bias was computationally corrected using synthetic template baselines, reads within Hamming distance 2 were collapsed, and singletons that could not be merged were discarded. Reads were aligned to IMGT to assign V, D and J genes, CDR3 length, and insertions or deletions at six rearrangement sites. Within each subset, clonotype counts were normalized to sorted cell number, and only after that were true diversity and Gini coefficients computed with the tcR R package. The overlap coefficient, calculated on TCRB nucleotide sequences, was used to quantify repertoire sharing. As a proxy for the pre-selection repertoire, out-of-frame TCRB sequences from naive cells were analyzed. The table was pulled from immuneACCESS by TCRdb, which kept in-frame rearrangements only. Such tables lose some clones; where checked, under half of the loss comes from unresolved V genes, and the rest has no known cause. The V and J calls and clone size are taken from that table; D and trimming were inferred from the DNA. The sample table contains hundreds of thousands of clones; only one count was recorded for roughly an eighth of them. Approximately 0.022% of the sample is in the top ten clones.

From each donor, a single peripheral blood sample of 100 to 150 mL on average was drawn into heparinised tubes. A BD FACSAria II was used to sort naive, central memory, regulatory and stem cell-like memory CD4+ T cells with a panel that included CD45RO, CCR7, CD25, CD127, CD95 and CD27. Every sorted population had a purity above 98%. PBMCs were separated immediately by Lymphoprep density gradient centrifugation and were stained directly, without being cultured. Samples were stained and sorted in pairs, with one healthy donor and one patient per experiment, so that batch effects were minimized. This receptor chain uses TRBV10-3 and TRBJ2-7, and 10 junction bases match TRBD1. The sample comprised naive CD4+ T cells from blood. Taken with the paper, the label for cell subset or site translates to: true naive CD4+ T cells. The sequence was obtained from a young man with type 1 diabetes. The CDR3 reads CAISESRGQGPYEQYF. The sequenced DNA is TGTGCCATCAGTGAGTCGAGGGGACAGGGGCCCTACGAGCAGTACTTC.